These 21 T cell receptor beta chains share one sample of origin, sequenced in a study of cytomegalovirus exposure and HLA in healthy donors. Only in-frame clones appear in the TCRdb table, and some are missing; sequencing was by immunoSEQ multiplex PCR. The table lists about 120,000 clones, 89% of them singletons. The sample taken for sequencing was PBMCs. Receptors were obtained from a woman in her late teens or twenties in good health and CMV-seronegative.

The V call is TRBV10-2, the J call TRBJ2-7; D perhaps matches TRBD1 (5 bases). Germline V gives CDR1 WSHSY, CDR2 SAAADI. This CDR3 spans 16 amino acids. Trimming left V 0 bases short and J 4 bases short, with 16 bases between. In nucleotides, the CDR3 is TGCGCCAGCAGTGAGTCGAACAGGCCAAGCCCATACGAGCAGTACTTC. As protein: CASSESNRPSPYEQYF.

The V gene is TRBV25-1, the J gene TRBJ1-1; TRBD1 aligns across 8 bases. Germline V gene sequence: CDR1 MGHDK, CDR2 SYGVNS. The CDR3 loop spans 13 amino acids. After removal of 5 bases from V and 5 bases from J, the junction contained 4 bases not matched to a gene. As DNA, the CDR3 is TGTGCCAGCAGTCTGACAGGGGAAACTGAAGCTTTCTTT. This gives the protein CASSLTGETEAFF.

V is TRBV9 and J is TRBJ2-1, with TRBD2 as a possible D gene (5 bases). Trimming took off 0 bases at V and 7 bases at J, with 11 bases between the two ends. The CDR3 extends over 14 amino acids. Per the germline V gene, CDR1 is SGDLS and CDR2 is YYNGEE. The CDR3 DNA sequence: TGTGCCAGCAGCGTAGGGACTGCGACTAATGAGCAGTTCTTC. This codes for CASSVGTATNEQFF.

V is TRBV30 and J is TRBJ2-1; 7 nucleotides line up with TRBD2. The length of the CDR3 is 15 residues. Germline CDR1 GTSNPN, CDR2 SVGIG (reference sequence). Trimming cost V 4 bases and J 4 bases; bases outside gene matches: 10. For the CDR3, the DNA is TGTGCCTGGAAAGGGATGGGACTAAATTACAATGAGCAGTTCTTC. It codes for CAWKGMGLNYNEQFF.

V gene TRBV7-9 combines with J gene TRBJ2-2; D is perhaps TRBD1 (5 bases). The CDR3 has 15 amino acids. Trimming cost V 3 bases and J 6 bases, with 14 bases left between them. The germline CDR1 and CDR2 sequences are SEHNR and FQNEAQ (reference sequence). The CDR3 loop reads CASSFAGKGSGELFF. The CDR3, as DNA: TGTGCCAGCAGCTTTGCAGGGAAGGGGTCCGGGGAGCTGTTTTTT.

The rearrangement uses TRBV15 and TRBJ1-4; D unclear. With 0 bases removed from V and 8 bases from J, the gap between germline ends came to 13 bases. CDR1 LNHNV and CDR2 YYDKDF come from the germline V gene (reference sequence). The length of the CDR3 is 15 residues. The DNA of the CDR3 is TGTGCCACCAGCAGAGATTTCGGGGAGGACGAAAAACTGTTTTTT. Translated: CATSRDFGEDEKLFF. Together with reference TRBV15 and TRBJ1-4, the CDR3 gives the full variable domain: DAMVIQNPRYQVTQFGKPVTLSCSQTLNHNVMYWYQQKSSQAPKLLFHYYDKDFNNEADTPDNFQSRRPNTSFCFLDIRSPGLGDTAMYLCATSRDFGEDEKLFFGSGTQLSVL.

This clone has only one observation. This sequence joins TRBV5-1 and TRBJ2-1, with 7 bases fitting TRBD1. Germline CDR1 is SGHRS and CDR2 is YFSETQ. There are 14 residues in the CDR3. Trimming at V came to 4 bases and at J to 2 bases, leaving 3 bases not matched to a gene. CDR3 bases: TGCGCCAGCAGCGCCGGGACAGCCTACAATGAGCAGTTCTTC. Translating gives CASSAGTAYNEQFF.

The rearrangement joins TRBV7-9 to TRBJ2-3; D not certain. Germline V CDR1 and CDR2: SEHNR, FQNEAQ (reference sequence). Trimming pared 6 bases from V and 0 bases from J, leaving 13 bases between. The CDR3 spans 15 residues. The CDR3 here is CASSFRQASTDTQYF. The CDR3 coding sequence is TGTGCCAGCAGTTTCAGACAAGCTAGCACAGATACGCAGTATTTT.

The chain has TRBV28 and TRBJ1-2; tentative D call: TRBD1 (5 bases). The V end was cut by 2 bases, the J end by 4 bases, with 17 bases between. Germline V CDR1 and CDR2: MDHEN, SYDVKM. The CDR3 consists of 16 residues. CDR3 sequence: CASSLGSSGGSYGYTF. The CDR3 coding sequence is TGTGCCAGCAGTTTAGGGTCCTCCGGGGGATCCTATGGCTACACCTTC.

The chain carries TRBV27 and TRBJ2-7, with 7 bases aligning to TRBD1. The V and J ends lost 5 bases and 5 bases, in that order; junction bases with no gene match: 6. The germline V gene encodes CDR1 MNHEY and CDR2 SMNVEV (reference sequence). The CDR3 contains 13 residues. In nucleotides, the CDR3 is TGTGCCAGCAGTACAGGGGAACTGGACGAGCAGTACTTC. Translated, it gives CASSTGELDEQYF.

V and J are TRBV5-5 and TRBJ1-2, with 7 bases lining up with TRBD1. V shed 4 bases and J 6 bases; nucleotides not matched to a gene: 12. This CDR3 spans 15 amino acids. Germline V gene sequence: CDR1 SGHKS, CDR2 YYEKEE (reference sequence). The CDR3, as DNA: TGTGCCAGCAGCCCCCAAGCATGGACAGGCGATGGCTACACCTTC. This gives the protein CASSPQAWTGDGYTF.

The V gene is TRBV4-2, the J gene TRBJ2-5, with 9 nucleotides matching TRBD1. The length of the CDR3 is 14 residues. Germline V CDR1 and CDR2: LGHNA, YNFKEQ. J lost 4 bases, V lost 4 bases, and 4 bases had no gene match. DNA for the CDR3: TGTGCCAGCAGCCCCGACAGGGGGTCAGAGACCCAGTACTTC. Amino acid sequence: CASSPDRGSETQYF.

The chain is built from TRBV4-1 and TRBJ2-2; D may be TRBD2 (6 bases). The CDR3 runs 16 residues. With 6 bases removed from V and 2 bases from J, the gap between germline ends came to 16 bases. CDR1 MGHRA and CDR2 YSYEKL come from the germline V gene. Here the CDR3 reads CASRHYAGNNTGELFF. CDR3 DNA: TGCGCCAGCAGACACTATGCGGGGAACAACACCGGGGAGCTGTTTTTT.

This chain links TRBV7-2 with TRBJ2-7, with 11 bases fitting TRBD2. V lost 8 bases and J lost 3; bases outside the gene matches: 12. Looked up from germline, CDR1 is SGHTA and CDR2 is FQGNSA. The CDR3 extends over 16 amino acids. CDR3 coding DNA: TGTGCCAGCCTCCCCTCCGGGACTAGCGGAGTCTACGAGCAGTACTTC. Protein product: CASLPSGTSGVYEQYF. The whole variable domain, filled in from reference TRBV7-2 and TRBJ2-7, reads GAGVSQSPSNKVTEKGKDVELRCDPISGHTALYWYRQSLGQGLEFLIYFQGNSAPDKSGLPSDRFSAERTGGSVSTLTIQRTQQEDSAVYLCASLPSGTSGVYEQYFGPGTRLTVT.

This sequence joins TRBV20-1 and TRBJ1-5; maybe TRBD1 (6 bases). Between the trimmed V and J ends, which lost 5 bases and 6 bases, there was a span of 8 bases. This CDR3 is 11 amino acids long. The germline gives CDR1 DFQATT, CDR2 SNEGSKA (reference sequence). For the CDR3, the DNA is TGCAGTGCTGCAGGGGTTCAGCCCCAGCATTTT. It is translated as CSAAGVQPQHF.

The rearrangement joins TRBV7-6 to TRBJ2-3, with D maybe TRBD1 (5 bases). The CDR3 contains 14 residues. Trimming removed 5 bases from V and 0 bases from J, with 9 bases in between. Germline V gene data show CDR1 as SGHVS and CDR2 as FNYEAQ. The DNA of the CDR3 is TGTGCCAGCAGCCTACGACAGAGCACAGATACGCAGTATTTT. Translated, it gives CASSLRQSTDTQYF.

V usage is TRBV9 and J usage is TRBJ2-7; possibly TRBD1 for D (6 bases). CDR1 is SGDLS and CDR2 is YYNGEE in the germline V gene. Trimming removed 3 bases at V and 3 bases at J, with 13 bases between. The CDR3 loop spans 14 amino acids. In DNA form, the CDR3 reads TGTGCCAGCAGCGCCGGGGACACTTTCTACGAGCAGTACTTC. This sequence encodes CASSAGDTFYEQYF.

V gene TRBV5-8 combines with J gene TRBJ1-6; D uncertain. The CDR3 runs to 16 residues. The germline gives CDR1 SGHTS, CDR2 YDEGEE. The V and J ends lost 1 base and 10 bases respectively, with 18 bases between them. Here the CDR3 reads CASSLTTGFSESPLHF. In nucleotides, the CDR3 is TGTGCCAGCAGCTTGACCACGGGGTTTTCAGAATCACCCCTCCACTTT.

This CDR3 reads CASSLKAGGTEAFF. Here the CDR3 DNA reads TGTGCCAGCAGTTTAAAGGCAGGGGGCACTGAAGCTTTCTTT. The chain links TRBV6-6 to TRBJ1-1; 7 nucleotides match TRBD1. Germline assignment: CDR1 MNHNY and CDR2 SVGAGI (reference sequence). The V gene end was trimmed by 4 bases and the J gene end by 4 bases; junction bases not matched to a gene: 6. The CDR3 covers 14 residues.

The chain has TRBV30 and TRBJ1-1; the D is unclear. CDR3 length: 13 residues. CDR1 is GTSNPN, CDR2 SVGIG, per germline (reference sequence). V was pared by 2 bases and J by 0 bases, with 7 bases between. The CDR3 coding sequence is TGTGCCTGGAGTACAGCTATGAACACTGAAGCTTTCTTT. Encoded protein: CAWSTAMNTEAFF.

The chain links TRBV6-6 to TRBJ1-5; 9 positions match TRBD1. With V trimmed by 6 bases and J by 2 bases, 5 bases remained unmatched. Germline loops: CDR1 MNHNY, CDR2 SVGAGI (reference sequence). The CDR3 length is 15 residues. This chain's CDR3 is CASSSQGAGNQPQHF. The CDR3 DNA follows: TGTGCCAGCAGCTCACAGGGGGCCGGCAATCAGCCCCAGCATTTT.